The TCR beta chain under discussion was sequenced for a study of CD8+ T cells in alopecia areata. At the level of the study: Tofacitinib administration to treated patients was oral, at 5 to 10 mg twice daily. Study-level results: A single nonresponder leaves the baseline CD8+ expansion link to response uncertain.

After isolation, RNA underwent reverse transcription to generate cDNA as the sequencing template. The method was immunoSEQ multiplex PCR; TCRdb's version includes in-frame clones alone and lacks a portion of them. The sample yields approximately 5,400 clones, about 71% seen once. Details on this clone: The antigen is unknown.

Treatment reported: oral pan-JAK inhibitor, 5-10 mg twice daily. Alopecia areata patients had lesional scalp punch biopsies and peripheral blood taken from them. The sequence came from a human donor with alopecia areata. Specimen: skin, collected at week 24, from a patient treated with tofacitinib.

The CDR3 protein is CASSPPSRGLGYTF. The CDR3 DNA reads as TGTGCCAGCTCACCACCGTCCAGGGGGCTCGGCTACACCTTC. The V and J genes are TRBV18 and TRBJ1-2; 8 bases match TRBD1. The trim removed 0 bases at V and 8 bases at J, leaving 5 bases unmatched. Germline-derived CDR1 and CDR2 are KGHSH and LQKENI. The CDR3 loop spans 14 amino acids.